This is a list of T cell receptor beta chains from one sample in a study of human T cells and chemical hapten exposure. TCRdb processed the RACE reads anew with MiXCR; each CDR3 protein has one entry. The sample holds 45,000 to 60,000 distinct CDR3 sequences, roughly an eighth seen once. Material: whole blood, obtained in connection with sensitization to the hapten diphenylcyclopropenone (DPC). These receptors were collected from a man aged 25-45 years with alopecia areata. Some clones in this sample may be carry-over from other donors' samples. CDR3s include the opening cysteine and the closing phenylalanine or tryptophan. The D gene is left open where the match is weak. For some rows the clone size is stated as once, few or many, or as a class when expanded; others skip it.

CDR3 protein | V gene | D gene | clone size | J gene
CATREWGDPGTDTQYF | TRBV15 | NA | NA | TRBJ2-3
CSARDTSEMEQETQYF | TRBV20-1 | TRBD2 | few | TRBJ2-5
CASSRQGTYQETQYF | TRBV6-2/TRBV6-3 | TRBD1 | NA | TRBJ2-5
CASSNPSGGGTQYF | TRBV7-9 | TRBD2 | NA | TRBJ2-3
CASSLGTELYGYTF | TRBV28 | NA | NA | TRBJ1-2
CASSVQGIVADTQYF | TRBV9 | NA | NA | TRBJ2-3
CASSLRHNTEAFF | TRBV9 | NA | NA | TRBJ1-1
CASSLGLAGNNEQFF | TRBV11-3 | TRBD2 | NA | TRBJ2-1
CASSYGQETQYF | TRBV6-2/TRBV6-3 | NA | few | TRBJ2-5
CSARESSYNEQFF | TRBV20-1 | NA | many | TRBJ2-1
CASGSPGNEQFF | TRBV6-1 | NA | many | TRBJ2-1
CAISGVKAGHGETQYF | TRBV10-3 | NA | NA | TRBJ2-5
CASTPSGGGTYEQYF | TRBV7-6 | TRBD2 | many | TRBJ2-7
CASSRQGDTGELFF | TRBV2 | TRBD1 | NA | TRBJ2-2
CASSLDMSGNTIYF | TRBV18 | NA | many | TRBJ1-3
CAFDRGGEQYF | TRBV30 | TRBD2 | many | TRBJ2-7
CASSLTISPNTEAFF | TRBV11-2 | NA | NA | TRBJ1-1
CASSLRDRGNYGYTF | TRBV19 | TRBD1 | few | TRBJ1-2
CASSLDSYTEAFF | TRBV7-2 | NA | few | TRBJ1-1
CASSPRGVRGNTEAFF | TRBV6-5 | NA | many | TRBJ1-1
CASSVGDRGGFGNTIYF | TRBV9 | TRBD1 | NA | TRBJ1-3
CSARALGDRGTSSPLHF | TRBV20-1 | TRBD1 | NA | TRBJ1-6
CASSPRLGIESPLHF | TRBV7-8 | NA | NA | TRBJ1-6
CASSQIGDSGTEAFF | TRBV14 | TRBD1 | few | TRBJ1-1
CASSFGRSGELFF | TRBV12-3/TRBV12-4 | NA | NA | TRBJ2-2
CASSVGTGLNTEAFF | TRBV9 | NA | NA | TRBJ1-1
CASRPGLAYSYNEQFF | TRBV6-2/TRBV6-3 | TRBD2 | many | TRBJ2-1
CASMKETGELFF | TRBV6-5 | NA | NA | TRBJ2-2
CASSPSSSGTEQFF | TRBV18 | NA | many | TRBJ2-1
CASSRVRAASYNEQFF | TRBV19 | NA | few | TRBJ2-1
CASSPKRTGDYGYTF | TRBV18 | TRBD1 | many | TRBJ1-2
CASSYGTSGGYNEQFF | TRBV6-5 | TRBD2 | many | TRBJ2-1
CASSYSTGVISTDTQYF | TRBV6-2/TRBV6-3 | TRBD1 | many | TRBJ2-3
CASSQGRGRRETQYF | TRBV4-3 | NA | many | TRBJ2-5
CASSLSWGTRDEQYF | TRBV13 | NA | few | TRBJ2-7
CASSYRSPGQGNPSSYNEQFF | TRBV7-2 | TRBD1 | few | TRBJ2-1
CASRPTSGQETQYF | TRBV7-9 | TRBD2 | many | TRBJ2-5
CGTGHSSYNEQFF | TRBV6-5 | NA | NA | TRBJ2-1
CASSVGSGGLETQYF | TRBV9 | TRBD2 | many | TRBJ2-5
CASSPRTGATTDTQYF | TRBV18 | TRBD1 | few | TRBJ2-3
CASRYNGDRANYGYTF | TRBV6-5 | TRBD1 | NA | TRBJ1-2
CASSPVGYGYTF | TRBV28 | NA | few | TRBJ1-2
CASSESSGANVLTF | TRBV6-4 | NA | many | TRBJ2-6
CASRRPGLARDTQYF | TRBV11-2 | TRBD2 | few | TRBJ2-3
CASSPPGQGNTEAFF | TRBV5-1 | TRBD1 | medium-sized | TRBJ1-1
CASSPQANYGYTF | TRBV18 | NA | many | TRBJ1-2
CASSYVFGFRQETQYF | TRBV6-6 | NA | NA | TRBJ2-5
CASSLGHVKTGELFF | TRBV5-6 | NA | few | TRBJ2-2
CASSARQGRETQYF | TRBV3-1 | TRBD1 | NA | TRBJ2-5
CASSPTLGREQFF | TRBV27 | NA | few | TRBJ2-1
CASSLVRLASNEQFF | TRBV7-2 | NA | many | TRBJ2-1
CASSPTGDYTEAFF | TRBV3-1 | TRBD1 | many | TRBJ1-1
CASSYSYRGVYGNTIYF | TRBV6-6 | TRBD1 | NA | TRBJ1-3